What follows are 14 T cell receptor beta chains derived from one specimen sequenced in a study of T-cell reconstitution after alpha-beta-depleted transplantation in children. Unique molecular identifiers were incorporated during preparation of the TCRbeta library. One entry per CDR3 protein results from TCRdb running MiXCR on the PCR reads. The table has about 870,000 distinct CDR3 sequences, approximately 15% seen once; the top ten hold roughly 5%. Specimen: PBMCs, mostly from graft donor cells, collected 360 days after TCRalphabeta/CD19-depleted stem cell transplant. These receptors were obtained from a male patient younger than 18 who had a stem cell transplant for acute lymphoblastic leukemia, so the T cells may come from the graft donor.

This clonotype has just a few counts. J is TRBJ2-3 and V is TRBV5-1; TRBD2 aligns across 8 bases. The CDR3 runs to 13 residues. CDR1 is SGHRS, CDR2 YFSETQ, per germline. Trimming took 5 bases from V and 5 from J; bases not matched to a gene: 4. CDR3 in amino acids: CASSPSGGDTQYF. The CDR3 nucleotides are TGCGCCAGCAGTCCGAGCGGGGGAGATACGCAGTATTTT.

V usage is TRBV10-3 and J usage is TRBJ1-1, with TRBD1 matching 10 bases. The CDR3 covers 15 residues. With 6 bases clipped from V and 1 base from J, the junction kept 5 bases outside the gene matches. Per germline, CDR1 ENHRY and CDR2 SYGVKD. The DNA for the CDR3 is TGTGCCATCAGGCTAGGGGACAGGGGGAACACTGAAGCTTTCTTT. This sequence encodes CAIRLGDRGNTEAFF.

The chain combines TRBV5-1 with TRBJ2-2; no definite D call. The CDR3 is 14 residues long. The ends were cut back, 6 bases at V and 3 bases at J, with 12 bases in the middle. Per germline, CDR1 SGHRS and CDR2 YFSETQ. CDR3 bases: TGCGCCAGCATCCCCCCTGGATACACCGGGGAGCTGTTTTTT. Translating it yields CASIPPGYTGELFF.

In DNA, the CDR3 is TGCAGTGCTAGAGGGCCTAGCTCGAGTCACTACGAGCAGTACTTC. Amino acids: CSARGPSSSHYEQYF. V is TRBV20-1 and J is TRBJ2-7, with a tentative D call TRBD2 (5 bases). Trimming left V 1 base short and J 3 bases short, with 16 bases between. Germline V CDR1 and CDR2: DFQATT, SNEGSKA (reference sequence). The length of the CDR3 is 15 residues.

The rearrangement links TRBV5-1 to TRBJ2-3; D may be TRBD2 (5 bases). The CDR3 length is 15 residues. Germline CDR1 SGHRS, CDR2 YFSETQ. V was trimmed by 0 bases and J by 2 bases, leaving 10 bases between them. The CDR3 loop reads CASSLAQRNTDTQYF. The CDR3 DNA sequence: TGCGCCAGCAGCTTGGCCCAGCGGAACACAGATACGCAGTATTTT.

This chain joins TRBV11-1 and TRBJ1-4; possibly TRBD1 for D (6 bases). The CDR3 is 19 amino acids. V shed 2 bases and J shed 0 bases, with 19 bases lying between them. Germline V lookup: CDR1 SGHAT, CDR2 FQDESV (reference sequence). The CDR3 coding sequence is TGTGCCAGCAGCTTAATTCCCGGGACACTCGTTGCAACTAATGAAAAACTGTTTTTT. As protein: CASSLIPGTLVATNEKLFF.

V gene TRBV24-1 combines with J gene TRBJ2-1; D may be TRBD2 (5 bases). Germline CDR1 KGHDR, CDR2 SFDVKD. The CDR3 runs 16 residues. Trimming took 1 base from V and 8 from J, leaving 17 bases between them. CDR3 bases: TGTGCCACCAGTGATTTTGAGGCAGGCGGGCGGGATGAGCAGTTCTTC. Encoded protein: CATSDFEAGGRDEQFF.

The chain recombines TRBV5-1 with TRBJ2-3, with 8 bases that match TRBD2. Germline CDR1 reads SGHRS; CDR2 reads YFSETQ. With V trimmed by 9 bases and J by 0 bases, 12 bases remained unmatched. The CDR3 has 16 amino acids. CDR3 DNA: TGCGCCACTAAACTAGCGGCCCCTTCCAGCACAGATACGCAGTATTTT. Residues: CATKLAAPSSTDTQYF. The full variable domain, completed using reference TRBV5-1 and TRBJ2-3, is KAGVTQTPRYLIKTRGQQVTLSCSPISGHRSVSWYQQTPGQGLQFLFEYFSETQRNKGNFPGRFSGRQFSNSRSEMNVSTLELGDSALYLCATKLAAPSSTDTQYFGPGTRLTVL.

V and J are TRBV12-3 or TRBV12-4 and TRBJ1-1; D unclear. This CDR3 contains 15 residues. V lost 3 bases, J lost 9 bases, and 20 bases lay in between. Here the CDR3 DNA reads TGTGCCAGCAGTTTGGGTTTTGGGCCAACGGTTAAAGCTTTCTTT. Amino acids: CASSLGFGPTVKAFF.

The chain employs TRBV5-6 and TRBJ2-3; 8 nucleotides match TRBD2. Germline trimming cut 2 bases from V and 10 bases from J; bases unmatched to any gene: 9. Germline values: CDR1 SGHDT, CDR2 YYEEEE. The CDR3 has 14 amino acids. The CDR3 coding sequence is TGTGCCAGCAGCTTTACTAGCGGAGACCGGGCGCAGTATTTT. Residues: CASSFTSGDRAQYF. Variable domain in full (rest from reference TRBV5-6 and TRBJ2-3): DAGVTQSPTHLIKTRGQQVTLRCSPKSGHDTVSWYQQALGQGPQFIFQYYEEEERQRGNFPDRFSGHQFPNYSSELNVNALLLGDSALYLCASSFTSGDRAQYFGPGTRLTVL.

This clonotype occurred a few times. V usage is TRBV29-1 and J usage is TRBJ2-1, with D possibly matching TRBD2 (6 bases). The CDR3 has 16 amino acids. The V and J ends lost 6 bases and 4 bases respectively, with 22 bases between them. Germline loops: CDR1 SQVTM, CDR2 ANQGSEA. This CDR3 is CSVRGQLAQKYNEQFF. CDR3 nucleotide sequence: TGCAGCGTCCGGGGCCAACTAGCCCAAAAGTACAATGAGCAGTTCTTC.

This clonotype was seen more than once but under ten times. V and J are TRBV7-8 and TRBJ2-3; D could derive from TRBD1 or TRBD2 (7 bases each). Germline CDR1 reads SGHVS; CDR2 reads FQNEAQ. The CDR3 contains 17 residues. With 6 bases removed from V and 1 base from J, the gap between germline ends came to 20 bases. This chain's CDR3 is CASRSRTGEGGTDTQYF. CDR3 nucleotides: TGTGCCAGCAGATCCCGTACAGGGGAGGGGGGCACAGATACGCAGTATTTT.

This clonotype was observed many times. This CDR3 is CSAHTSGRRGTQYF. The CDR3 DNA sequence: TGCAGTGCTCATACTAGCGGGAGGAGGGGGACCCAGTACTTC. This sequence joins TRBV20-1 and TRBJ2-5, with 12 bases aligning to TRBD2. The CDR3 spans 14 residues. V dropped 5 bases and J dropped 7; count of bases not matched to a gene: 8. Germline lookup yields CDR1 DFQATT and CDR2 SNEGSKA (reference sequence).

The chain has TRBV2 and TRBJ2-1; 11 bases line up with TRBD1. The CDR3 is 14 residues long. The germline V gene has CDR1 SNHLY and CDR2 FYNNEI. Trimming at V came to 6 bases and at J to 9 bases, leaving 7 bases not matched to a gene. CDR3 DNA sequence: TGTGCCAGCAGCCCTGGGACAGGGGGAATTGAGCAGTTCTTC. Translating gives CASSPGTGGIEQFF.